This T cell receptor (beta chain) is from a study of human T cells and chemical hapten exposure. Germline V gene data show CDR1 as SGHVS and CDR2 as FQNEAQ. CDR3 length equals 17 residues. J gave up 4 bases and V 5 bases, and 15 bases lay outside the gene matches. TCRdb recomputed calls from the RACE reads with MiXCR, one row per CDR3 protein. Among about 80,000 distinct CDR3 sequences listed, roughly 7.6% were seen once. Regarding time point: patch test 1, 2 weeks after DPC sensitization. The treatment here: therapeutic diphenylcyclopropenone sensitization with weekly scalp DPC. The TCR originated in a woman in her twenties or thirties with alopecia areata. Some clones in this sample may be carry-over from other donors' samples. The chain links TRBV7-8 to TRBJ1-2; 8 nucleotides match TRBD1. The sequenced sample was whole blood, obtained in connection with sensitization to the hapten diphenylcyclopropenone (DPC). CDR3 sequence reads: CASSLVPGGQVGYGYTF. The CDR3 region has the DNA TGTGCCAGCAGCCTCGTGCCTGGGGGACAGGTGGGCTATGGCTACACCTTC.